The entry below describes one T cell receptor (beta chain). No cognate antigen has been identified for it. A read error may be the cause here, since a much bigger clone is one base away. RNA from unsorted whole blood was extracted with TRIzol reagent, and germline DNA was obtained with the DNeasy Blood & Tissue kit. At the time of sampling, the patients had chronic HBV infection and had not received any treatment. Before surgery, four milliliters of peripheral blood were collected into K2EDTA tubes. V is clipped by 5 bases and J by 7 bases, and the sequence between their germline boundaries is 12 bases long. Reading from cysteine to phenylalanine, the CDR3 counts 13 amino acids. The CDR3 DNA has 39 bases and is translated from base 1. This sample was taken from a study of tumor-infiltrating lymphocytes in primary liver carcinoma (dated by TCRdb to the late 2010s). With regard to the full study: Surgical resection was performed in China between 2015 and 2016 on 5 or 6 patients with histopathologically diagnosed primary liver carcinoma. High reproducibility was observed for the technical replicate repertoires, with mean shared-clone rates near 0.89 and correlation coefficients above 0.95. The study combined TCRbeta repertoire sequencing, expression microarrays and whole-exome sequencing across five regions of each liver tumor, with adjacent normal tissue and blood. The five patients had tumors of stage T1-T3 N0M0, with maximum diameters ranging from 4.2 to 10 cm. Hepatocellular carcinoma (four) or combined HCC and intrahepatic cholangiocarcinoma (one) was present in the five patients, who were three men and two women aged 30 to 69 years. A total of some 35 specimens from 5 patients went through TCRbeta repertoire sequencing, namely 25 tumor regions, 5 adjacent noncancerous liver tissues and 5 peripheral blood samples. Samples yielded roughly 3.65 to 7.5 million productive TCRbeta reads; read depth did not differ significantly between tissue types. Broader findings and caveats from the paper: Bulk unsorted samples precluded comparing CD4+ and CD8+ T cell repertoires. Consistent with antigen-driven expansion, pairs of tumor regions showed higher repertoire overlap (mean roughly 35%) than either tumor-adjacent pairs (around 17%) or tumor-blood pairs (around 15%). Compared with blood, tumors had a significantly larger share of the repertoire taken up by the top 250 clones (p = 0.039). Only the TCR beta chain was sequenced, so true repertoire diversity is likely underestimated because unpaired alpha chains were not captured. With just 4 or 5 patients in the study, the authors point out that the findings should be validated in a larger study.

Using a constant-region primer and ProtoScript II reverse transcriptase, TCRbeta-specific cDNA was reverse-transcribed from around 500 ng total RNA. Three nested multiplex PCR rounds, following a slightly modified ARM-PCR procedure, were used to build the TCRbeta libraries. Multiplex TRBV1-TRBV30 forward primers and a Cbeta reverse primer were used in the first two PCR rounds, each of which was run for roughly 9 cycles. Sample barcodes and Illumina adapters were attached in a final 25-cycle PCR using Deep VentR polymerase. Before sequencing, amplicons of 200-500 bp were purified from gel using a QIAquick gel extraction kit. The TCRbeta amplicons were sequenced with 250-bp paired-end reads on an Illumina HiSeq 2500. Per the original workflow: Quality trimming of reads was performed with Trimmomatic v0.33, and paired reads were merged with FLASH v1.2.11 so that full CDR3 sequences could be recovered. MiGEC v1.2.1b assigned V, D and J germline segments to the rearranged TCRbeta sequences. Clonotype statistics and Shannon-Wiener diversity indices were calculated with VDJtools v1.0.0. Except for diversity analysis, only each sample's 250 most abundant clonotypes were used in subsequent analyses to reduce sampling bias. Starting from the raw public reads, TCRdb applied fastp trimming at Q25, assembled clones with MiXCR and retained in-frame beta chains. When rows share a CDR3 protein, they turn into one entry using the most common DNA and genes. Here the V and J calls rest on TCRdb's processing, not on the authors' analysis. Within this sample are approximately 320,000 distinct CDR3 sequences, with around three fifths of them counted one time only. The top ten clonotypes cover over 15% of the sample.

The rearranged segments are TRBV12-3 or TRBV12-4 and TRBJ2-1; the D gene is perhaps TRBD2, from 5 matching bases. Material: peripheral blood. This receptor was obtained from a woman younger than 45 with primary liver carcinoma and hepatitis B virus infection. The DNA sequence is as follows: TGTGCCAGCAGTCTCGGGGTGATGAATGAGCAGTTCTTC. It specifies CASSLGVMNEQFF.